Below, one TCR beta chain is given with its context. Assay: immunoSEQ multiplex PCR; the TCRdb copy retains only in-frame clones and omits some. The data contain roughly 20,000 clones, approximately 80% of them singletons. This entry is derived from a study of T cell responses to AZD1222 COVID-19 vaccine. CDR3 length equals 14 residues. Germline assignment: CDR1 SGDLS and CDR2 YYNGEE. Trimming pared 0 bases from V and 4 bases from J, leaving 9 bases between. The TCR originated in an adult in good health. The specimen comprised peripheral blood, sampled on day 0 of AZD1222 vaccination. The chain links TRBV9 to TRBJ2-3; D not resolved. CDR3 nucleotide sequence: TGTGCCAGCAGCGTAGAATGGGGTCCAGATACGCAGTATTTT. Translated, it gives CASSVEWGPDTQYF.